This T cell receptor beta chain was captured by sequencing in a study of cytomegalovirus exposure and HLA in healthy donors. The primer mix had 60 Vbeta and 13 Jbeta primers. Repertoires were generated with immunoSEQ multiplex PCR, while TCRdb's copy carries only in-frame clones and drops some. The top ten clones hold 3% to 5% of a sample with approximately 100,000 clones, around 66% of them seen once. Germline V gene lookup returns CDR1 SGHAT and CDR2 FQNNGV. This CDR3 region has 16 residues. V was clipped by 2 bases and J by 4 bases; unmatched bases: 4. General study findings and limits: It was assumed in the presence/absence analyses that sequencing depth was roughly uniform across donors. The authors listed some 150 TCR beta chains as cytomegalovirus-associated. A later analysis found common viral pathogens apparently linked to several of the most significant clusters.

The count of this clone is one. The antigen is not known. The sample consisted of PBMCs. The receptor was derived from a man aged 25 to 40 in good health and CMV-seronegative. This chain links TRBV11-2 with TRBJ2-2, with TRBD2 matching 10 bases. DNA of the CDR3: TGTGCCAGCAGCTTAAATAGCGGGGGGCGCACCGGGGAGCTGTTTTTT. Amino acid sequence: CASSLNSGGRTGELFF.